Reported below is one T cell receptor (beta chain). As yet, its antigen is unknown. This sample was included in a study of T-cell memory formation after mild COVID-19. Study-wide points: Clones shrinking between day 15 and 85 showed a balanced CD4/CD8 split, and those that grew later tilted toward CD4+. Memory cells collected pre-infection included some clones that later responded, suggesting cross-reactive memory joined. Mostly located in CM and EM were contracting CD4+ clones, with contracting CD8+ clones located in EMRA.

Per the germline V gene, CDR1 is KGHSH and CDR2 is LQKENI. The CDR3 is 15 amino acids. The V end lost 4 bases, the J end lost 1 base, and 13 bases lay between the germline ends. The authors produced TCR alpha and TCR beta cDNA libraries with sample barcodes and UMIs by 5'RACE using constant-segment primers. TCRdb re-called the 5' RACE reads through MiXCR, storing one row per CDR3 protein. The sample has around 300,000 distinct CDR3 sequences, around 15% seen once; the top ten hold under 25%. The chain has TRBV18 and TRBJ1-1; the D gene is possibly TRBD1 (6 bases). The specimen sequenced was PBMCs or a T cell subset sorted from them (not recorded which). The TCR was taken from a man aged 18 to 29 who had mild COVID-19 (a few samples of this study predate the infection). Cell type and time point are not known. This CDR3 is CASSQLGARNTEAFF. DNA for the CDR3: TGTGCCAGCTCACAACTGGGGGCGCGGAACACTGAAGCTTTCTTT.